This T cell receptor (beta chain) was observed in a study of Tregs in tolerant kidney transplant recipients. The data were produced by immunoSEQ multiplex PCR, yet TCRdb's version contains in-frame clones alone and is incomplete. The data contain tens of thousands of clones, 90% to 95% of them singletons. Note on this clone: What it binds is not known.

This CDR3 has 13 amino acids. Deletions cut 6 bases from V and 8 bases from J, with 14 bases between. Germline loops: CDR1 SGHDT, CDR2 YYEEEE. Study-wide findings and caveats: Activated donor B cell expansion appeared to reveal the most relevant donor-specific TCRbeta repertoire. The small number of patients limits these findings pending further validation.

Related graft donors supplied nonmyeloablative bone marrow transplants, and mixed chimerism was transient. Unstimulated regulatory T cells (CD4+CD25+CD127-), CD4+CD25- non-regulatory cells, CD4 and CD8 cells were FACS-sorted from thawed PBMCs. This TCR came from a human patient who received a combined kidney and bone marrow transplant. Part of the T cells may come from the graft donor. The chain couples TRBV5-6 to TRBJ1-4; D not resolved. Sequencing used CD4+ T cells from blood (PBMCs), obtained 24 months after the transplant. The CDR3 DNA reads as TGTGCCAGCACGGACTTGAACGGGGAAAAACTGTTTTTT. It specifies CASTDLNGEKLFF.